Presented here are 21 T cell receptor delta chains from one specimen sequenced in a study of gamma-delta chains in newborns, infants, children. TCRdb made new clone calls on the reads using CATT. The sample gives roughly 10,000 delta-chain clones, 20% to 25% of which show up once; 4.4% is in the top ten. Sequencing input: blood. Every receptor here comes from a child who was a newborn, infant or young child, either healthy, febrile or measles-vaccinated (not recorded which).

This clone occurred a few times. Other DNA sequences in the sample encode the same CDR3. The V call is TRDV2, the J call TRDJ1; 8 positions agree with TRDD3. V lost 3 bases, J lost 0 bases, and 2 bases stayed unmatched. The CDR3 totals 14 residues. Germline CDR1 is GEAIGNYY and CDR2 is EKD. The CDR3 DNA is TGTGCCTGTGACCTACTGGGGGACACCGATAAACTCATCTTT. As protein: CACDLLGDTDKLIF.

V gene TRDV2 combines with J gene TRDJ3; 13 bases fit TRDD3. The germline V gene has CDR1 GEAIGNYY and CDR2 EKD. The CDR3 runs 20 residues. The V gene end was trimmed by 2 bases and the J gene end by 3 bases; junction bases not matched to a gene: 9. CDR3 loop: CACDSTGGYATRWDTRQMFF. The DNA for the CDR3 is TGTGCCTGTGACAGTACTGGGGGATACGCGACGCGCTGGGACACCCGACAGATGTTTTTC.

The J gene is TRDJ1, the V gene TRDV2; 7 bases match TRDD3. Germline CDR1 and CDR2: GEAIGNYY and EKD. V was pared by 6 bases and J by 1 base, with 10 bases of the junction left unmatched. This CDR3 is 15 amino acids long. This chain's CDR3 is CACSVLGPSTDKLIF. The CDR3 DNA follows: TGTGCCTGTTCAGTACTGGGGCCAAGCACCGATAAACTCATCTTT.

V gene TRDV2 combines with J gene TRDJ1; 9 bases agree with TRDD3. CDR1 is GEAIGNYY, CDR2 EKD, per germline. The CDR3 extends over 17 amino acids. The J segment lost 1 base and the V segment lost 5 bases, leaving 13 bases of the junction unmatched. The CDR3 here is CACVPIWGMVSTDKLIF. Written as DNA, the CDR3 is TGTGCCTGTGTTCCCATCTGGGGGATGGTCTCCACCGATAAACTCATCTTT.

Details on this clone: Since a much larger clone is just one base distant, this may be a read error. The CDR3 spells CACDTLLGERIRYRHTDKLIF. CDR3 DNA sequence: TGTGCCTGTGACACTTTACTGGGGGAACGGATACGTTATCGGCACACCGATAAACTCATCTTT. V is TRDV2 and J is TRDJ1; TRDD3 aligns across 9 bases. The CDR3 sequence is 21 residues long. The ends lost 1 base at V and 0 bases at J; junction bases unmatched: 20. Germline CDR1 reads GEAIGNYY; CDR2 reads EKD.

This clone has just a few counts. This chain joins TRDV2 and TRDJ1; 7 bases are a match to TRDD3. The V and J ends lost 0 bases and 2 bases, in that order; junction bases with no gene match: 11. The CDR3 runs 17 residues. The germline V gene has CDR1 GEAIGNYY and CDR2 EKD. The DNA for the CDR3 is TGTGCCTGTGACACCGTGATGGGGGAACCCCATACCGATAAACTCATCTTT. Translated, it gives CACDTVMGEPHTDKLIF.

This clone was counted a single time. The CDR3 sequence: CACDRRVGDEHTDKLIF. The CDR3 coding sequence is TGTGCCTGTGACAGGAGGGTGGGGGACGAGCACACCGATAAACTCATCTTT. This chain uses TRDV2 with TRDJ1; 7 bases are a match to TRDD3. CDR3 size: 17 residues. Losses at the gene ends were 2 bases for V and 0 bases for J; bases not matched to a gene: 11. CDR1 GEAIGNYY and CDR2 EKD come from the germline V gene.

This clone was seen a few times. The gene calls are TRDV2 and TRDJ1; 9 nucleotides agree with TRDD3. The CDR3 is made up of 16 amino acids. CDR1 and CDR2 (germline): GEAIGNYY, EKD. Germline trimming cut 8 bases from V and 0 bases from J; bases unmatched to any gene: 12. CDR3 sequence reads: CAFFPLGDADTDKLIF. The CDR3 coding sequence is TGTGCCTTTTTCCCGCTGGGGGATGCTGACACCGATAAACTCATCTTT.

The chain uses TRDV2 and TRDJ1, with 8 nucleotides matching TRDD2. V lost 0 bases, J lost 8 bases, and 31 bases stayed unmatched. The CDR3 length is 22 residues. CDR1 GEAIGNYY and CDR2 EKD come from the germline V gene. This chain's CDR3 is CACDTGFFLRGTGGSPTIKLIF. The CDR3 DNA reads as TGTGCCTGTGACACCGGGTTCTTCCTACGCGGTACTGGTGGATCTCCCACCATAAAACTCATCTTT.

This chain joins TRDV2 and TRDJ1, with 12 bases that match TRDD3. J lost 2 bases, V lost 2 bases, and 11 bases had no gene match. CDR1 and CDR2 from the germline V gene are GEAIGNYY and EKD. The CDR3 length is 18 residues. The CDR3 DNA follows: TGTGCCTGTGACATACTGGGGGATACTAGGGTCGATACCGATAAACTCATCTTT. It specifies CACDILGDTRVDTDKLIF.

By its share, this clone is medium-sized. In the same sample, other DNA sequences code for this CDR3. This chain connects TRDV2 to TRDJ1, with TRDD3 identical over 9 bases. CDR3 length: 15 amino acids. With V trimmed by 4 bases and J by 0 bases, 5 bases remained unmatched. Germline V gene lookup returns CDR1 GEAIGNYY and CDR2 EKD. CDR3 protein: CACDRLGDNTDKLIF. The CDR3 coding sequence is TGTGCCTGTGATCGACTGGGGGACAACACCGATAAACTCATCTTT.

This clone has just a few counts. Mismatch with germline at one junction end may stem from a read error. V gene TRDV2 combines with J gene TRDJ1; 7 bases line up with TRDD3. CDR1 is GEAIGNYY, CDR2 EKD, per germline. CDR3 length: 15 residues. CDR3 nucleotide sequence: TGTGCCTGTGACACTATACTGGGGAGGACCGATAAACCCATCTTT. This codes for CACDTILGRTDKPIF.

This clone has more than one count but fewer than ten. J is TRDJ1 and V is TRDV2, with 8 bases that match TRDD3. There are 16 residues in the CDR3. V trimming: 3 bases; J trimming: 7 bases; junction bases outside the gene matches: 15. Germline V gives CDR1 GEAIGNYY, CDR2 EKD. The CDR3 sequence is CACDPLARDTKGKLIF. In nucleotides, the CDR3 is TGTGCCTGTGACCCCCTGGCCCGGGATACGAAGGGTAAACTCATCTTT.

This clone counts as medium-sized. This rearrangement joins TRDV2 to TRDJ1, with 8 bases aligning to TRDD3. In germline, CDR1 is GEAIGNYY, CDR2 EKD. CDR3 length: 20 residues. The J segment lost 1 base and the V segment lost 3 bases, leaving 21 bases of the junction unmatched. This chain's CDR3 is CACDRVAYWGATQVTDKLIF. CDR3 DNA sequence: TGTGCCTGTGACCGTGTCGCCTACTGGGGGGCGACGCAGGTCACCGATAAACTCATCTTT.

The chain employs TRDV2 and TRDJ3; TRDD3 agrees at 9 bases. Germline trimming cut 0 bases from V and 2 bases from J; bases unmatched to any gene: 13. The CDR3 consists of 21 residues. Germline V gene lookup returns CDR1 GEAIGNYY and CDR2 EKD. CDR3 nucleotides: TGTGCCTGTGACACCGTGCTGGGGGATCACGCGCGGACCTGGGACACCCGACAGATGTTTTTC. This encodes CACDTVLGDHARTWDTRQMFF.

About this clone: This specimen includes other DNA sequences encoding the same CDR3. This sequence joins TRDV2 and TRDJ1, with a tentative D call TRDD2 (5 bases). This CDR3 is 16 amino acids long. CDR1 is GEAIGNYY and CDR2 is EKD in the germline V gene. Trimming took 3 bases from V and 0 from J, leaving 16 bases between them. In DNA form, the CDR3 reads TGTGCCTGTGACTTCCTCAACCCGGGGTACACCGATAAACTCATCTTT. Its protein is CACDFLNPGYTDKLIF.

This clone is classed as medium-sized. CDR3: CACDSLSGDSTDKLIF. For the CDR3, the DNA is TGTGCCTGTGACAGTCTCTCGGGGGATAGTACCGATAAACTCATCTTT. J is TRDJ1 and V is TRDV2, with 8 bases that match TRDD3. The V and J ends lost 2 bases and 2 bases, in that order; junction bases with no gene match: 9. From germline, CDR1 is GEAIGNYY and CDR2 EKD. The CDR3 loop spans 16 amino acids.

This clone was counted between two and nine times. The chain carries TRDV2 and TRDJ1, with 9 nucleotides matching TRDD3. CDR1 and CDR2 (germline): GEAIGNYY, EKD. With 5 bases clipped from V and 0 bases from J, the junction kept 18 bases outside the gene matches. This CDR3 region has 19 residues. The CDR3 is CACGPLTGGGPPYTDKLIF. The CDR3 region has the DNA TGTGCCTGTGGTCCCCTTACTGGGGGAGGTCCCCCCTACACCGATAAACTCATCTTT.

This clone has only a few counts. The chain employs TRDV2 and TRDJ1, with D unclear. V was pared by 0 bases and J by 1 base, with 20 bases between. Germline V gene sequence: CDR1 GEAIGNYY, CDR2 EKD. This CDR3 is 18 amino acids long. The CDR3 region is CACDTLLAFRDGTDKLIF. CDR3 nucleotide sequence: TGTGCCTGTGACACCCTATTGGCATTCCGAGATGGCACCGATAAACTCATCTTT.

By share of the sample, this clone is medium-sized. The chain recombines TRDV2 with TRDJ1; D gene unclear. The CDR3 runs to 15 residues. CDR1 is GEAIGNYY, CDR2 EKD, per germline. Between the trimmed V and J ends, which lost 1 base and 0 bases, there was a span of 11 bases. In nucleotides, the CDR3 is TGTGCCTGTGACACGCTAATGGGAGACACCGATAAACTCATCTTT. Translation: CACDTLMGDTDKLIF.

Within the sample, this clone is medium-sized (0.01 to 0.1%). This chain uses TRDV2 with TRDJ1; TRDD3 agrees at 7 bases. Losses at the gene ends were 1 base for V and 1 base for J; bases not matched to a gene: 8. The germline V gene has CDR1 GEAIGNYY and CDR2 EKD. The CDR3 is 16 amino acids. CDR3 amino acids: CACDTLTGAITDKLIF. The CDR3 DNA is TGTGCCTGTGACACTCTTACTGGGGCCATCACCGATAAACTCATCTTT.